A selection of T cell receptor beta chains follows, all from one sample in a study of cytomegalovirus exposure and HLA in healthy donors. The method was immunoSEQ multiplex PCR; TCRdb's version includes in-frame clones alone and lacks a portion of them. Counted here are about 67,000 clones, 68% occurring once; the ten biggest clones make up around 1.9%. The specimen was PBMCs. Receptors originate from a woman under 40 in good health and CMV-seronegative. Each CDR3 is given with its conserved first and last residue. The D gene is left open where the match is weak. The size field is filled for only some rows; it gives once, few, many or a size class.

>TRBV30|-|TRBJ1-6|-
CAWRRDGSSPLHF
TGTGCCTGGAGAAGGGACGGGAGTTCACCCCTCCACTTT
>TRBV18|TRBD1|TRBJ1-4|-
CASSRAPPGQGVEKLFF
TGTGCCAGCTCACGGGCTCCCCCGGGACAGGGGGTTGAAAAACTGTTTTTT
>TRBV18|-|TRBJ1-4|-
CASSPYGGLTNEKLFF
TGTGCCAGCTCACCCTATGGGGGACTAACTAATGAAAAACTGTTTTTT
>TRBV6-6|TRBD2|TRBJ2-3|-
CASSRRGIRTDTQYF
TGTGCCAGCAGTAGGCGGGGGATCCGCACAGATACGCAGTATTTT
>TRBV6-5|TRBD2|TRBJ2-7|-
CASSMDQRGSYEQYF
TGTGCCAGCAGTATGGATCAGCGGGGCTCCTACGAGCAGTACTTC
>TRBV4-1|-|TRBJ1-2|-
CASSQEVQGSIYGYTF
TGCGCCAGCAGCCAAGAAGTACAGGGCAGTATCTATGGCTACACCTTC
>TRBV6-1|-|TRBJ1-5|few
CASSPGGFNQPQHF
TGTGCCAGCAGCCCCGGGGGATTCAATCAGCCCCAGCATTTT
>TRBV7-6|TRBD2|TRBJ2-7|few
CASSLVGEGYEQYF
TGTGCCAGCAGCTTAGTAGGGGAGGGTTACGAGCAGTACTTC
>TRBV6-1|TRBD1|TRBJ1-4|-
CASSLRQGGEKLFF
TGTGCCAGCAGCCTCCGACAGGGAGGAGAAAAACTGTTTTTT
>TRBV30|-|TRBJ1-4|few
CAWSVGGTGGEKLFF
TGTGCCTGGAGTGTGGGAGGTACAGGAGGTGAAAAACTGTTTTTT
>TRBV6-5|-|TRBJ1-2|-
CASEARGIDGYTF
TGTGCCAGTGAAGCACGGGGAATCGATGGCTACACCTTC
>TRBV7-3|-|TRBJ2-1|few
CASSGGNEQFF
TGTGCCAGCAGCGGCGGCAATGAGCAGTTCTTC
>TRBV7-8|-|TRBJ1-2|few
CASSSAGERGYTF
TGTGCCAGCAGCAGCGCAGGGGAGAGGGGCTACACCTTC
>TRBV30|TRBD1|TRBJ1-1|-
CAWSARDRPLPGIGFF
TGTGCCTGGAGTGCAAGGGACAGACCTCTGCCTGGTATCGGTTTCTTT
>TRBV6-6|-|TRBJ2-5|-
CASSMSSDSKETQYF
TGTGCCAGCAGTATGAGTTCGGACAGTAAAGAGACCCAGTACTTC
>TRBV5-6|-|TRBJ1-2|few
CASSLGQKYGYTF
TGTGCCAGCAGCTTAGGACAGAAGTATGGCTACACCTTC
>TRBV5-5|-|TRBJ2-7|few
CASSPTARRPAYEQYF
TGTGCCAGCAGCCCCACAGCTCGTCGGCCAGCCTACGAGCAGTACTTC
>TRBV5-1|TRBD1|TRBJ1-2|-
CASSLEGQAPNYGYTF
TGCGCCAGCAGCTTGGAAGGACAGGCACCTAACTATGGCTACACCTTC
>TRBV2|TRBD2|TRBJ2-1|-
CASSETSGGVEQFF
TGTGCCAGCAGTGAAACTAGCGGGGGGGTTGAGCAGTTCTTC
>TRBV28|-|TRBJ2-1|-
CASSSPIEREQFF
TGTGCCAGCAGTTCCCCCATAGAAAGAGAGCAGTTCTTC
>TRBV7-8|-|TRBJ1-5|-
CASSPQANQPQHF
TGTGCCAGCAGCCCCCAAGCCAATCAGCCCCAGCATTTT
>TRBV29-1|TRBD2|TRBJ2-1|few
CSVRLAGNNEQFF
TGCAGCGTCCGACTAGCGGGAAACAATGAGCAGTTCTTC
>TRBV28|TRBD1|TRBJ1-2|-
CASSLTTGALYGYTF
TGTGCCAGCAGTTTAACGACAGGGGCCCTCTATGGCTACACCTTC
>TRBV5-5|TRBD1|TRBJ1-1|-
CASSEGAGGANTEAFF
TGTGCCAGCAGCGAAGGCGCAGGGGGCGCGAACACTGAAGCTTTCTTT
>TRBV6-5|TRBD1|TRBJ2-2|-
CASSAGTANTGELFF
TGTGCCAGCAGTGCCGGGACAGCAAACACCGGGGAGCTGTTTTTT
>TRBV7-9|-|TRBJ2-3|-
CASSFELRTDTQYF
TGTGCCAGCAGCTTTGAATTGCGGACAGATACGCAGTATTTT
>TRBV18|-|TRBJ1-5|-
CASSATGADQPQHF
TGTGCCAGCTCAGCAACAGGTGCCGATCAGCCCCAGCATTTT
>TRBV9|-|TRBJ1-3|-
CASSPGHRYSGNTIYF
TGTGCCAGCAGCCCGGGACACCGCTACTCTGGAAACACCATATATTTT
>TRBV4-3|TRBD1|TRBJ2-1|-
CASSQEWGQGVGEQFF
TGCGCCAGCAGCCAAGAATGGGGACAGGGGGTCGGTGAGCAGTTCTTC
>TRBV6-1|-|TRBJ1-5|-
CASSTRRSNQPQHF
TGTGCCAGCAGTACTAGACGGAGCAATCAGCCCCAGCATTTT
>TRBV28|TRBD1|TRBJ2-5|-
CASTLQGETQYF
TGTGCCAGCACCCTACAGGGGGAGACCCAGTACTTC
>TRBV11-3|TRBD1|TRBJ1-2|-
CASSISAGQGIYGYTF
TGTGCCAGCAGCATCAGCGCCGGACAGGGAATCTATGGCTACACCTTC
>TRBV27|-|TRBJ1-2|-
CASSLSGVYGYTF
TGTGCCAGCAGTTTATCAGGGGTGTATGGCTACACCTTC
>TRBV5-4|-|TRBJ2-3|-
CASSLTGITDTQYF
TGTGCCAGCAGCTTAACAGGGATCACAGATACGCAGTATTTT
>TRBV19|TRBD1|TRBJ2-5|few
CASRDRGRGETQYF
TGTGCCAGTAGGGACAGGGGTCGCGGAGAGACCCAGTACTTC
>TRBV6-6|TRBD1|TRBJ2-3|-
CASSYSRQGGDTQYF
TGTGCCAGCAGTTACTCGAGACAGGGGGGAGATACGCAGTATTTT
>TRBV13|TRBD2|TRBJ2-3|once
CASSRRLTSGDTDTQYF
TGTGCCAGCAGCCGGAGGTTAACTAGCGGGGATACAGATACGCAGTATTTT
>TRBV29-1|-|TRBJ2-3|-
CSVEEGSADTQYF
TGCAGCGTTGAAGAGGGGAGCGCGGATACGCAGTATTTT
>TRBV18|TRBD2|TRBJ2-7|-
CASSPGTSDLYEQYF
TGTGCCAGCTCACCAGGGACTAGCGACCTCTACGAGCAGTACTTC
>TRBV6-5|-|TRBJ1-5|-
CASSSSRGNQPQHF
TGTGCCAGCAGTTCCTCGAGGGGCAATCAGCCCCAGCATTTT
>TRBV6-1|-|TRBJ1-3|once
CASSERDFSGNTIYF
TGTGCCAGCAGTGAGAGGGATTTCTCTGGAAACACCATATATTTT
>TRBV10-3|-|TRBJ2-7|-
CAIGASLEQYF
TGTGCCATCGGGGCTTCGCTCGAGCAGTACTTC
>TRBV19|-|TRBJ2-4|few
CASSSAGRAKNIQYF
TGTGCCAGTAGTTCCGCAGGGAGGGCCAAAAACATTCAGTACTTC
>TRBV9|TRBD2|TRBJ2-1|-
CASSVASGLATGEQFF
TGTGCCAGCAGCGTTGCCTCGGGACTAGCAACGGGTGAGCAGTTCTTC
>TRBV19|-|TRBJ1-5|few
CASSIAVSNQPQHF
TGTGCCAGTAGTATAGCGGTTAGCAATCAGCCCCAGCATTTT
>TRBV27|TRBD1|TRBJ2-1|-
CASATATGVISYNEQFF
TGTGCCAGCGCTACAGCTACAGGGGTCATATCCTACAATGAGCAGTTCTTC
>TRBV7-9|TRBD1|TRBJ1-6|-
CASTLGTAYNPPLHF
TGTGCCAGCACCTTAGGGACAGCGTATAATCCACCCCTCCACTTT
>TRBV6-5|-|TRBJ2-7|-
CASKLGRGRYEQYF
TGTGCCAGCAAACTGGGGCGAGGACGCTACGAGCAGTACTTC
>TRBV7-3|TRBD1|TRBJ2-6|-
CASSRGDSLSGANVLTF
TGTGCCAGCAGCCGAGGGGACAGCCTCTCTGGGGCCAACGTCCTGACTTTC
>TRBV6-5|-|TRBJ1-1|-
CASSPDRTLNTEAFF
TGTGCCAGCAGTCCCGACAGGACCTTGAACACTGAAGCTTTCTTT
>TRBV6-5|-|TRBJ1-1|few
CASREYRAEAFF
TGTGCCAGCAGGGAATACAGGGCCGAAGCTTTCTTT
>TRBV7-2|-|TRBJ1-6|-
CASSMRAGRSPLHF
TGTGCCAGCAGCATGAGGGCAGGTCGTTCACCCCTCCACTTT
>TRBV9|-|TRBJ2-3|-
CASSVGSGTDTQYF
TGTGCCAGCAGCGTGGGTAGCGGCACAGATACGCAGTATTTT
>TRBV18|-|TRBJ1-1|few
CASSPAMGGQMNTEAFF
TGTGCCAGCTCACCAGCTATGGGGGGGCAGATGAACACTGAAGCTTTCTTT
>TRBV7-2|TRBD2|TRBJ2-1|-
CASSLFGTSGGEQFF
TGTGCCAGCAGCTTGTTCGGGACTAGCGGTGGTGAGCAGTTCTTC
>TRBV6-6|TRBD1|TRBJ1-2|-
CASTQRTGNYGYTF
TGTGCCAGCACCCAGAGGACAGGGAACTATGGCTACACCTTC
>TRBV7-8|-|TRBJ1-5|-
CASSLEGPTTPQHF
TGTGCCAGCAGCTTAGAGGGGCCCACCACACCCCAGCATTTT
>TRBV4-1|-|TRBJ1-2|-
CASSQDPGYGYTF
TGCGCCAGCAGCCAAGATCCAGGGTATGGCTACACCTTC
>TRBV6-4|TRBD2|TRBJ2-3|once
CATSPAGSTDTQYF
TGTGCCACCTCACCAGCGGGGAGCACAGATACGCAGTATTTT